A selection of T cell receptor beta chains follows, all from one sample in a study of cytomegalovirus exposure and HLA in healthy donors. Clones were read by immunoSEQ multiplex PCR, and TCRdb kept only the in-frame ones, dropping some. The data hold 150,000 to 180,000 clones, with roughly three quarters observed a single time. Source material: PBMCs. All receptors come from a man aged 30 to 45 in good health and CMV-seropositive. Both conserved end residues are part of each CDR3. The D gene is left open where the match is weak. Not all rows give a size; the values are once, few, many and, for expanded clones, a class.

TRBV6-5,TRBJ2-3,NA,TRBD2,CASSYRLAGAEDTQYF,TGTGCCAGCAGTTACCGACTAGCGGGGGCGGAGGATACGCAGTATTTT
TRBV6-5,TRBJ1-4,NA,NA,CASSLGGLNEKLFF,TGTGCCAGCAGCCTCGGGGGGCTGAATGAAAAACTGTTTTTT
TRBV6-1,TRBJ2-7,NA,TRBD2,CASSGLAGDPPYEQYF,TGTGCCAGCAGTGGACTAGCGGGAGACCCTCCCTACGAGCAGTACTTC
TRBV7-9,TRBJ2-7,NA,NA,CASTGGAPLSYEQYF,TGTGCCAGCACCGGAGGGGCCCCTCTTTCCTACGAGCAGTACTTC
TRBV5-1,TRBJ1-4,NA,NA,CASSLDSGASTNEKLFF,TGCGCCAGCAGCCTGGACTCAGGGGCCTCAACTAATGAAAAACTGTTTTTT
TRBV5-8,TRBJ1-1,NA,TRBD1,CASSSRDRNTEAFF,TGTGCCAGCAGCTCGCGGGACAGGAACACTGAAGCTTTCTTT
TRBV11-1,TRBJ1-3,NA,NA,CASTDFRVSGNTIYF,TGTGCCAGCACCGACTTCAGGGTTTCTGGAAACACCATATATTTT
TRBV4-2,TRBJ2-2,NA,NA,CASSQVEGSPNTGELFF,TGTGCCAGCAGCCAAGTAGAAGGGAGTCCGAACACCGGGGAGCTGTTTTTT
TRBV6-6,TRBJ1-1,NA,NA,CASSAVGGTEAFF,TGTGCCAGTAGCGCCGTCGGCGGAACTGAAGCTTTCTTT
TRBV5-4,TRBJ2-7,NA,NA,CASSLGDTSYEQYF,TGTGCCAGCAGCTTGGGGGACACCTCCTACGAGCAGTACTTC
TRBV5-1,TRBJ2-2,once,TRBD2,CASSPGTKSTGELFF,TGCGCCAGCAGCCCCGGGACTAAAAGCACCGGGGAGCTGTTTTTT
TRBV30,TRBJ2-1,NA,NA,CAWKPRSSSYNEQFF,TGTGCCTGGAAGCCGCGGTCGAGCTCCTACAATGAGCAGTTCTTC
TRBV27,TRBJ2-7,NA,NA,CASKDTSSYEQYF,TGTGCCAGCAAGGACACGAGCTCCTACGAGCAGTACTTC
TRBV5-4,TRBJ1-1,once,TRBD1,CASSLGRSIGQGITEAFF,TGTGCCAGCAGCCTAGGGAGGTCCATCGGACAGGGTATCACTGAAGCTTTCTTT
TRBV19,TRBJ1-5,few,NA,CASKGHLNQPQHF,TGTGCCAGTAAGGGACACTTAAACCAGCCCCAGCATTTT
TRBV28,TRBJ1-4,NA,TRBD1,CASSSGQLGEKLFF,TGTGCCAGCAGCTCGGGACAGTTAGGGGAAAAACTGTTTTTT
TRBV6-5,TRBJ1-5,once,NA,CASRGGYNQPQHF,TGTGCCAGCAGGGGAGGATACAATCAGCCCCAGCATTTT
TRBV29-1,TRBJ2-7,NA,TRBD2,CSVEDPTSGSYEQYF,TGCAGCGTTGAAGATCCGACTAGCGGAAGCTACGAGCAGTACTTC
TRBV6-6,TRBJ1-2,NA,NA,CASSYSIAANYGYTF,TGTGCCAGCAGTTACTCGATAGCAGCTAACTATGGCTACACCTTC
TRBV2,TRBJ1-5,NA,NA,CASSSSRGENQPQHF,TGTGCCAGCAGTTCGTCCAGGGGAGAAAATCAGCCCCAGCATTTT
TRBV7-2,TRBJ1-2,NA,NA,CASSTKETDRRGGYTF,TGTGCCAGCAGCACAAAGGAGACAGATCGTCGTGGTGGCTACACCTTC
TRBV6-1,TRBJ2-7,few,NA,CASAHSYEQYF,TGTGCCAGCGCCCACAGCTACGAGCAGTACTTC
TRBV15,TRBJ2-5,NA,NA,CATSRLLAPSEWTQYF,TGTGCCACCAGCAGACTCTTGGCTCCTAGCGAATGGACCCAGTACTTC
TRBV21-1,TRBJ1-4,NA,NA,CASSTGTDGEKLFF,TGTGCCAGCAGCACCGGGACAGATGGTGAAAAACTGTTTTTT
TRBV7-9,TRBJ2-7,NA,NA,CASSNRGAGGEQYF,TGTGCCAGCAGCAACCGGGGAGCGGGTGGCGAGCAGTACTTC
TRBV6-5,TRBJ2-5,NA,NA,CASSLGTGTSETQYF,TGTGCCAGCAGTCTCGGCACAGGGACGTCGGAGACCCAGTACTTC
TRBV7-3,TRBJ2-5,NA,TRBD2,CASSLLAVGGETQYF,TGTGCCAGCAGCTTACTGGCGGTGGGGGGGGAGACCCAGTACTTC
TRBV4-2,TRBJ2-2,NA,NA,CASSLGGGREPNTGELFF,TGTGCCAGCAGCCTAGGAGGGGGGAGGGAACCGAACACCGGGGAGCTGTTTTTT
TRBV14,TRBJ1-4,NA,NA,CASSQEAPGGNEKLFF,TGTGCCAGCAGCCAAGAGGCGCCGGGGGGAAATGAAAAACTGTTTTTT
TRBV11-2,TRBJ2-5,NA,NA,CASRTVEFQETQYF,TGTGCCAGCCGGACAGTTGAGTTTCAAGAGACCCAGTACTTC
TRBV11-2,TRBJ2-7,NA,NA,CASSLDGYEQYF,TGTGCCAGCAGCTTAGACGGCTACGAGCAGTACTTC
TRBV7-9,TRBJ1-2,NA,NA,CASDHAGPSDGYTF,TGTGCCAGCGACCACGCGGGCCCTTCAGATGGCTACACCTTC
TRBV29-1,TRBJ1-5,few,NA,CSVDSGESNQPQHF,TGCAGCGTTGATTCCGGGGAGAGCAATCAGCCCCAGCATTTT
TRBV6-5,TRBJ1-4,NA,NA,CASSYSAGAEKLFF,TGTGCCAGCAGTTACTCGGCAGGGGCTGAAAAACTGTTTTTT
TRBV27,TRBJ1-6,NA,TRBD1,CASSFGDRGNSPLHF,TGTGCCAGCAGTTTTGGGGACAGGGGGAATTCACCCCTCCACTTT
TRBV9,TRBJ2-1,NA,TRBD2,CASQPLAGGYNEQFF,TGTGCCTCCCAGCCTCTAGCGGGGGGTTACAATGAGCAGTTCTTC
TRBV29-1,TRBJ2-7,NA,TRBD1,CSVGGTGYEQYF,TGCAGCGTTGGTGGGACAGGCTACGAGCAGTACTTC
TRBV15,TRBJ1-1,NA,NA,CATSRDLARGATEAFF,TGTGCCACCAGCAGAGATTTGGCCAGGGGAGCTACTGAAGCTTTCTTT
TRBV28,TRBJ2-7,NA,NA,CASSPSLDEQYF,TGTGCCAGCAGCCCCTCCCTTGACGAGCAGTACTTC
TRBV30,TRBJ2-1,NA,TRBD2,CAWKRGGSYNEQFF,TGTGCCTGGAAGCGGGGGGGCTCGTACAATGAGCAGTTCTTC
TRBV19,TRBJ1-5,NA,TRBD1,CATGDRGLYSNQPQHF,TGTGCCACGGGCGACAGGGGACTTTATAGCAATCAGCCCCAGCATTTT
TRBV5-1,TRBJ1-4,NA,NA,CASKTGNGATNEKLFF,TGCGCCAGCAAAACAGGGAATGGTGCAACTAATGAAAAACTGTTTTTT
TRBV9,TRBJ1-2,NA,TRBD1,CASSVAGTGGDGYTF,TGTGCCAGCAGCGTAGCCGGGACAGGGGGCGATGGCTACACCTTC
TRBV2,TRBJ2-7,NA,NA,CASRRRDFGIGDEQYF,TGTGCCAGCAGAAGACGGGACTTCGGAATTGGGGACGAGCAGTACTTC
TRBV2,TRBJ2-5,NA,TRBD2,CASRGTSGETQYF,TGTGCCAGCAGGGGAACTAGCGGGGAGACCCAGTACTTC
TRBV12-5,TRBJ1-3,NA,NA,CASGNRNTIYF,TGTGCTAGTGGGAACAGAAACACCATATATTTT
TRBV9,TRBJ2-6,NA,NA,CASSVDGVSSGANVLTF,TGTGCCAGCAGCGTAGACGGGGTGAGCTCTGGGGCCAACGTCCTGACTTTC
TRBV28,TRBJ1-1,NA,TRBD1,CASSSTGTGSNTEAFF,TGTGCCAGCAGTTCGACCGGGACAGGGTCTAACACTGAAGCTTTCTTT
TRBV15,TRBJ1-1,NA,NA,CATSKDLGGSNEAFF,TGTGCCACCAGCAAAGACTTGGGGGGATCGAATGAAGCTTTCTTT
TRBV7-6,TRBJ2-3,few,TRBD2,CASSLAAGGGTDTQYF,TGTGCCAGCAGCTTAGCGGCGGGGGGTGGCACAGATACGCAGTATTTT
TRBV5-8,TRBJ2-5,NA,NA,CASSLRGTYQETQYF,TGTGCCAGCAGCTTACGCGGAACGTACCAAGAGACCCAGTACTTC